The sequence of this T cell receptor (beta chain) was determined in a study of circulating and synovial CD4+ cells in juvenile arthritis. Overall study findings and caveats: CPL versus bulk CD4 samples: T cell genome counts differed by at least an order of magnitude.

Some clones are missing from TCRdb's copy, which holds only in-frame ones; the method was immunoSEQ multiplex PCR. The sample carries around 32,000 clones, roughly 96% recorded once. This CDR3 region has 13 residues. The germline gives CDR1 SGDLS, CDR2 YYNGEE. V was shortened by 0 bases and J by 3 bases, with 5 bases between the two germline ends. For this clone: No antigen is known for it.

The sequenced material came from CD4+ T cells from blood. This clonotype was sampled from a human donor with juvenile idiopathic arthritis. The chain is built from TRBV9 and TRBJ2-3; D is unclear. The CDR3 sequence: CASSVAATDTQYF. Here the CDR3 DNA reads TGTGCCAGCAGCGTAGCTGCGACAGATACGCAGTATTTT.